Listed below are T cell receptor beta chains from one sample, sequenced in a study of beta chain features in type 1 diabetes. TCRdb keeps only in-frame clones here, not all; method: immunoSEQ multiplex PCR. Among 620,000 or so clones listed, about a sixth were seen once. Sequenced sample: naive CD4+ T cells from blood. The receptors shown here come from a man in his late teens or twenties in good health. Both conserved end residues are part of each CDR3. D genes are given only for firm matches. The listing skips clone size in some rows; elsewhere it reads once, few, many or a size class.

clone size: .
V gene: TRBV28
D gene: .
J gene: TRBJ2-7
CDR3 DNA: TGTGCCAGCAGTTTATTTGACCGAAGCTCCTACGAGCAGTACTTC
CDR3 protein: CASSLFDRSSYEQYF

clone size: few
V gene: TRBV27
D gene: .
J gene: TRBJ1-5
CDR3 DNA: TGTGCCAGCAGCGTAACCCAGGGTCAGCCCCAGCATTTT
CDR3 protein: CASSVTQGQPQHF

clone size: few
V gene: TRBV7-2
D gene: .
J gene: TRBJ1-1
CDR3 DNA: TGTGCCAGCAGCTTAGCTCGGCAAACTGAAGCTTTCTTT
CDR3 protein: CASSLARQTEAFF

clone size: few
V gene: TRBV7-9
D gene: .
J gene: TRBJ1-1
CDR3 DNA: TGTGCCAGCGCGAGGGATTCTGAAGCTTTCTTT
CDR3 protein: CASARDSEAFF

clone size: .
V gene: TRBV28
D gene: .
J gene: TRBJ2-7
CDR3 DNA: TGTGCCAGCAGCTCCGGACAACCCTACGAGCAGTACTTC
CDR3 protein: CASSSGQPYEQYF

clone size: .
V gene: TRBV7-3
D gene: TRBD2
J gene: TRBJ2-1
CDR3 DNA: TGTGCCAGCAGCTCCAGATTAGCGGGGATCTCCTACAATGAGCAGTTCTTC
CDR3 protein: CASSSRLAGISYNEQFF

clone size: .
V gene: TRBV4-3
D gene: TRBD2
J gene: TRBJ2-1
CDR3 DNA: TGCGCCAGCAGCCAAGGCCTAGCGGGGGGCCGTTCGACGCGCAATGAGCAGTTCTTC
CDR3 protein: CASSQGLAGGRSTRNEQFF

clone size: few
V gene: TRBV7-2
D gene: .
J gene: TRBJ2-1
CDR3 DNA: TGTGCCAGCAGCTTACTGGAGCAGGGATACTCCTACAATGAGCAGTTCTTC
CDR3 protein: CASSLLEQGYSYNEQFF

clone size: few
V gene: TRBV7-9
D gene: .
J gene: TRBJ1-5
CDR3 DNA: TGTGCCAGCAGCCCTATCGATCAGCCCCAGCATTTT
CDR3 protein: CASSPIDQPQHF

clone size: .
V gene: TRBV7-3
D gene: .
J gene: TRBJ2-1
CDR3 DNA: TGTGCCAGCAGCTTAGGGACCCAGAACAATGAGCAGTTCTTC
CDR3 protein: CASSLGTQNNEQFF

clone size: few
V gene: TRBV7-2
D gene: .
J gene: TRBJ2-5
CDR3 DNA: TGTGCCAGCAGCTTAGATCAGGGACTGGCCCAGTACTTC
CDR3 protein: CASSLDQGLAQYF

clone size: .
V gene: TRBV5-4
D gene: .
J gene: TRBJ2-6
CDR3 DNA: TGTGCCAGCAGCTTGGCTCGCTCTGGGGCCAACGTCCTGACTTTC
CDR3 protein: CASSLARSGANVLTF

clone size: .
V gene: TRBV2
D gene: TRBD2
J gene: TRBJ2-7
CDR3 DNA: TGTGCCAGCAGACTCAACGGGTTAGCGGGAGGGTTCCAGCAGTACTTC
CDR3 protein: CASRLNGLAGGFQQYF

clone size: few
V gene: TRBV4-3
D gene: .
J gene: TRBJ1-1
CDR3 DNA: TGCGCCAGCAGCCAAGTTAGGGACGTGAGGGGGAACACTGAAGCTTTCTTT
CDR3 protein: CASSQVRDVRGNTEAFF

clone size: few
V gene: TRBV14
D gene: TRBD2
J gene: TRBJ2-1
CDR3 DNA: TGTGCCAGCAGCCAAGTTCTAGCGGGAGGATATTACAATGAGCAGTTCTTC
CDR3 protein: CASSQVLAGGYYNEQFF

clone size: few
V gene: TRBV2
D gene: .
J gene: TRBJ2-7
CDR3 DNA: TGTGCCAGCAGGGTTACCTACGAGCAGTACTTC
CDR3 protein: CASRVTYEQYF

clone size: .
V gene: TRBV10-3
D gene: .
J gene: TRBJ1-1
CDR3 DNA: TGTGCCATGTCAGGGGCGGGTGAAGCTTTCTTT
CDR3 protein: CAMSGAGEAFF

clone size: few
V gene: TRBV28
D gene: TRBD2
J gene: TRBJ2-7
CDR3 DNA: TGTGCCAGCAGTCCCATGGGGACTACCTCCTCGCACGAGCAGTACTTC
CDR3 protein: CASSPMGTTSSHEQYF

clone size: .
V gene: TRBV11-2
D gene: .
J gene: TRBJ2-3
CDR3 DNA: TGTGCCAGCAGTCGACAATTCACAGATACGCAGTATTTT
CDR3 protein: CASSRQFTDTQYF

clone size: .
V gene: TRBV28
D gene: .
J gene: TRBJ1-3
CDR3 DNA: TGTGCCAGCAGTTTATATTCTGGAAACACCATATATTTT
CDR3 protein: CASSLYSGNTIYF

clone size: .
V gene: TRBV14
D gene: TRBD1
J gene: TRBJ2-7
CDR3 DNA: TGTGCCAGCAACGCCAGGACAGGGATGGTTTACGAGCAGTACTTC
CDR3 protein: CASNARTGMVYEQYF

clone size: .
V gene: TRBV7-3
D gene: .
J gene: TRBJ2-6
CDR3 DNA: TGTGCCAGCAGCGCCCAGGGGCTCCCTGGGGCCAACGTCCTGACTTTC
CDR3 protein: CASSAQGLPGANVLTF

clone size: few
V gene: TRBV4-3
D gene: .
J gene: TRBJ2-3
CDR3 DNA: TGCGCCACCGCCAGGATAATGGCGGATTTT
CDR3 protein: CATARIMADF

clone size: few
V gene: TRBV4-1
D gene: TRBD2
J gene: TRBJ2-2
CDR3 DNA: TGCGCCAGCAGCCAAGCCCTCGGGACTAGCGGGAGAGCCAACGCGAACACCGGGGAGCTGTTTTTT
CDR3 protein: CASSQALGTSGRANANTGELFF